The 14 T cell receptor beta chains in this list originate from one sample, sequenced in a study of OX40 agonist ivuxolimab in advanced cancers. The repertoire was sequenced with immunoSEQ multiplex PCR; TCRdb's copy has only in-frame clones and lacks some. The sample has roughly 62,000 clones, around 84% seen once; the top ten hold about 2.4%. Sample: CD4+ or CD8+ T cells sorted from blood, taken in a trial of the OX40 agonist ivuxolimab. The receptor source for this set is an adult with an advanced solid tumor such as melanoma, head and neck, liver or kidney cancer.

The chain employs TRBV9 and TRBJ1-1, with 7 bases lining up with TRBD1. The CDR3 sequence is 14 residues long. Germline loops: CDR1 SGDLS, CDR2 YYNGEE. V lost 1 base and J lost 1; bases outside the gene matches: 1. CDR3 bases: TGTGCCAGCAGCGTAAAGGGGGCGAACACTGAAGCTTTCTTT. It specifies CASSVKGANTEAFF.

This chain connects TRBV19 to TRBJ2-1, with D possibly being TRBD1 or TRBD2 (6 bases each). V lost 6 bases to trimming and J lost 1 base, with 13 bases between them. The germline CDR1 and CDR2 sequences are LNHDA and SQIVND (reference sequence). This CDR3 spans 15 amino acids. The CDR3 protein is CASRQGGRSYNEQFF. The CDR3 DNA is TGTGCCAGTAGGCAAGGGGGGAGGTCCTACAATGAGCAGTTCTTC.

The CDR3 here is CASSTDMNTEAFF. The CDR3 DNA reads as TGCGCCAGCAGCACGGATATGAACACTGAAGCTTTCTTT. This chain links TRBV5-1 with TRBJ1-1; no firm D call. The germline V gene has CDR1 SGHRS and CDR2 YFSETQ. V was pared by 4 bases and J by 0 bases, with 7 bases between. CDR3 length: 13 amino acids.

The chain couples TRBV7-3 to TRBJ2-1, with a weak D call TRBD2 (5 bases). CDR3 length equals 12 residues. Germline CDR1 and CDR2: SGHTA and FQGTGA. The ends were cut back, 5 bases at V and 7 bases at J, with 9 bases in the middle. CDR3 amino acids: CASSTTRNEQFF. In DNA, the CDR3 is TGTGCCAGCAGCACAACTAGGAATGAGCAGTTCTTC. Full variable domain (outside the CDR3, taken from reference TRBV7-3 and TRBJ2-1): GAGVSQTPSNKVTEKGKYVELRCDPISGHTALYWYRQSLGQGPEFLIYFQGTGAADDSGLPNDRFFAVRPEGSVSTLKIQRTERGDSAVYLCASSTTRNEQFFGPGTRLTVL.

The CDR3 nucleotides are TGTGCCAGCAGTTACGGGTCGTCTGGAAACACCATATATTTT. Encoded protein: CASSYGSSGNTIYF. The chain uses TRBV6-5 and TRBJ1-3; the D is unclear. In germline, CDR1 is MNHEY, CDR2 SVGAGI. The CDR3 is made up of 14 amino acids. The V gene lost 2 bases and the J gene lost 1 base, with 6 bases spanning the gap.

J is TRBJ2-7 and V is TRBV5-1; 9 nucleotides agree with TRBD2. Germline V gives CDR1 SGHRS, CDR2 YFSETQ. V gave up 0 bases and J gave up 4 bases; unmatched junction bases: 5. The CDR3 totals 15 residues. This CDR3 reads CASSLAGLASYEQYF. The CDR3 region has the DNA TGCGCCAGCAGCTTGGCCGGACTAGCGTCATACGAGCAGTACTTC.

The chain is built from TRBV2 and TRBJ1-1; D is ambiguous. V lost 4 bases to trimming and J lost 3 bases, with 12 bases between them. This CDR3 contains 14 residues. Germline V CDR1 and CDR2: SNHLY, FYNNEI. CDR3 amino acids: CASSVESRHTEAFF. DNA of the CDR3: TGTGCCAGCAGTGTAGAGAGCCGCCACACTGAAGCTTTCTTT.

The chain recombines TRBV2 with TRBJ1-6, with TRBD1 identical over 8 bases. The germline gives CDR1 SNHLY, CDR2 FYNNEI. This CDR3 is built from 15 residues. After removal of 4 bases from V and 12 bases from J, the junction contained 11 bases not matched to a gene. This CDR3 is CASSASGQGDRPLHF. CDR3 DNA: TGTGCCAGCAGTGCATCTGGACAGGGTGACCGACCCCTCCACTTT.

V and J are TRBV28 and TRBJ1-2; 7 bases line up with TRBD1. The CDR3 is made up of 15 amino acids. Germline V gives CDR1 MDHEN, CDR2 SYDVKM. V shed 4 bases and J 2 bases; nucleotides not matched to a gene: 7. The CDR3 is CASSSPTGSNYGYTF. As DNA, the CDR3 is TGTGCCAGCAGTTCCCCGACAGGGAGCAACTATGGCTACACCTTC.

V gene TRBV5-1 combines with J gene TRBJ2-5, with 7 bases fitting TRBD1. J lost 0 bases, V lost 4 bases, and 9 bases had no gene match. Germline CDR1 is SGHRS and CDR2 is YFSETQ. The CDR3 has 16 amino acids. The CDR3 here is CASSDRELYHQETQYF. The CDR3 bases are TGCGCCAGCAGCGACAGGGAACTTTACCACCAAGAGACCCAGTACTTC.

This chain connects TRBV6-6 to TRBJ1-1; no definite D call. CDR3 size: 15 residues. Trimming removed 0 bases at V and 3 bases at J, with 11 bases between. Germline assignment: CDR1 MNHNY and CDR2 SVGAGI (reference sequence). The CDR3 bases are TGTGCCAGCAGTTACTCTCGGCGGGGTGACACTGAAGCTTTCTTT. It translates to CASSYSRRGDTEAFF.

The chain links TRBV28 to TRBJ2-7; 11 bases map to TRBD1. Germline CDR1 reads MDHEN; CDR2 reads SYDVKM. The CDR3 length is 18 residues. V was clipped by 7 bases and J by 1 base; unmatched bases: 15. The CDR3 sequence is CASNSFGRDRGTSYEQYF. The DNA for the CDR3 is TGTGCCAGCAACTCATTTGGCCGGGACAGGGGGACTTCCTACGAGCAGTACTTC.

The rearrangement links TRBV7-2 to TRBJ1-5; D ambiguous. This CDR3 contains 16 residues. V shed 3 bases and J shed 0 bases, with 12 bases lying between them. Germline CDR1 reads SGHTA; CDR2 reads FQGNSA. The CDR3 is CASSFRTTGSNQPQHF. The CDR3 coding sequence is TGTGCCAGCAGCTTTCGAACTACCGGTAGCAATCAGCCCCAGCATTTT.

The V call is TRBV15, the J call TRBJ1-3; a possible D gene is TRBD1 (6 bases). The length of the CDR3 is 16 residues. Trimming took 0 bases from V and 1 from J, leaving 10 bases between them. CDR1 and CDR2 from the germline V gene are LNHNV and YYDKDF (reference sequence). In DNA form, the CDR3 reads TGTGCCACCAGCAGAGATTACCAGGGGTCTGGAAACACCATATATTTT. Its translation is CATSRDYQGSGNTIYF.